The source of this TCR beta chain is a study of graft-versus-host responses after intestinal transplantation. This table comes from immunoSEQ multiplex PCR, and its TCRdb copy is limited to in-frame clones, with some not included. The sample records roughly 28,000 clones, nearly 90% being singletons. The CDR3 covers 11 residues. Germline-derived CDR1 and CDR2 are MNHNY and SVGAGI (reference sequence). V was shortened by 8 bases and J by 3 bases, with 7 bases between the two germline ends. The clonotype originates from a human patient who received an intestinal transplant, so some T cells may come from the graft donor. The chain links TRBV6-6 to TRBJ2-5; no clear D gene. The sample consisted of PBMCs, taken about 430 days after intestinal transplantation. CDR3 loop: CASGRKETQYF. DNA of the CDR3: TGTGCCAGCGGCAGGAAAGAGACCCAGTACTTC.